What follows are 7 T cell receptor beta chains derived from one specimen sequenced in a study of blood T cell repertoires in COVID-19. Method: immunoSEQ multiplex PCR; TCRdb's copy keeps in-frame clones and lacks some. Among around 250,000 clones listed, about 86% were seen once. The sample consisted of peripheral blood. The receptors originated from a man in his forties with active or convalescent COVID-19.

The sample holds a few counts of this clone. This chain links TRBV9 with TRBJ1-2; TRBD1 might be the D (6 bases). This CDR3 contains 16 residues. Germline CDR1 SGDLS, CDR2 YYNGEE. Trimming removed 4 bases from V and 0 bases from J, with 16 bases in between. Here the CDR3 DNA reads TGTGCCAGCAGCTCACCCCCGGGACATTCTAACTATGGCTACACCTTC. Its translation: CASSSPPGHSNYGYTF.

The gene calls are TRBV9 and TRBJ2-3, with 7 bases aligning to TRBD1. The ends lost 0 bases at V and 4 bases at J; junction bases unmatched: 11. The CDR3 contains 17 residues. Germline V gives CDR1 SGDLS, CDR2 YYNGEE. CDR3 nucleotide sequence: TGTGCCAGCAGCGTAGCTCCGGGACAGTCCGGCGCAGATACGCAGTATTTT. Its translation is CASSVAPGQSGADTQYF.

The CDR3 reads CASSQGLRGDQETQYF. DNA for the CDR3: TGTGCCAGCAGCCAGGGATTGCGGGGGGACCAAGAGACCCAGTACTTC. The V gene is TRBV4-2, the J gene TRBJ2-5; 8 bases map to TRBD2. The CDR3 contains 16 residues. Germline V gene lookup returns CDR1 LGHNA and CDR2 YNFKEQ. Germline trimming cut 3 bases from V and 0 bases from J; bases unmatched to any gene: 6.

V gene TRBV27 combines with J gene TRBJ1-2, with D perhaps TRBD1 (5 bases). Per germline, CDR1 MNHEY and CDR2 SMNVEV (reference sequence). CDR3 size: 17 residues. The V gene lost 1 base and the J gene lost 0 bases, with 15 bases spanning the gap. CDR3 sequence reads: CASSLFPGPPANYGYTF. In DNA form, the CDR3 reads TGTGCCAGCAGTTTATTTCCAGGGCCCCCGGCTAACTATGGCTACACCTTC.

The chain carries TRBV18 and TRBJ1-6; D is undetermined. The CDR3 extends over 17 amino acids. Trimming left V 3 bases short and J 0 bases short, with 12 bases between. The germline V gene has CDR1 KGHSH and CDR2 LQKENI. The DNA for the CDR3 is TGTGCCAGCTCACCTTTTACAGCTGACTCCTATAATTCACCCCTCCACTTT. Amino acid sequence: CASSPFTADSYNSPLHF.

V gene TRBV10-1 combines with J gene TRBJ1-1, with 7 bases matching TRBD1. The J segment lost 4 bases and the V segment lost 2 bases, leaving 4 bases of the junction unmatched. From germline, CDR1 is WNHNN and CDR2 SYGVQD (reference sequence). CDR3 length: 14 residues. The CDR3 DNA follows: TGCGCCAGCAGTGAGCGCAGGGGGGCCACTGAAGCTTTCTTT. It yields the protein CASSERRGATEAFF.

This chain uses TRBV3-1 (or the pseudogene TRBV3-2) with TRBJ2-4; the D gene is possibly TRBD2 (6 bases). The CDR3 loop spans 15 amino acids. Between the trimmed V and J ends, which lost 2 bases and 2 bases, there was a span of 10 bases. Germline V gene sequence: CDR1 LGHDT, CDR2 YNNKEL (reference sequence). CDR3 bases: TGTGCCAGCAGCCAACTCGGGGGATCCAAAAACATTCAGTACTTC. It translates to CASSQLGGSKNIQYF.